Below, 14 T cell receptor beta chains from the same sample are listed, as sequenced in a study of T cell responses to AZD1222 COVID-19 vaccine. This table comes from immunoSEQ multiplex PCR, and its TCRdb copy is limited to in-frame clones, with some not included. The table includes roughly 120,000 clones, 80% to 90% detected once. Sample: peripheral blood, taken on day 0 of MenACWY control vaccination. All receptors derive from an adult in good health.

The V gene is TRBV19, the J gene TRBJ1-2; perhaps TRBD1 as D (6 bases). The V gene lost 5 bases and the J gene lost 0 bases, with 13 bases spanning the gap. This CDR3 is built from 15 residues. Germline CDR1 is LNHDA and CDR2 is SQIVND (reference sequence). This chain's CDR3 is CASSRSRQANYGYTF. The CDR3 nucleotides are TGTGCCAGTAGTCGATCAAGACAGGCTAACTATGGCTACACCTTC.

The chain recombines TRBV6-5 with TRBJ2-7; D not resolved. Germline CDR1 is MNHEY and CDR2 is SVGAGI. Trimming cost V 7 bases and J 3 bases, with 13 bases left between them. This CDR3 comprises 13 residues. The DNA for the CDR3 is TGTGCCAGCACGATACAAAACAGCTACGAGCAGTACTTC. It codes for CASTIQNSYEQYF.

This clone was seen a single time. The CDR3 DNA sequence: TGTGCCAGCAGCTTAGTTAATTCACCCCTCCACTTT. As protein: CASSLVNSPLHF. V and J are TRBV11-2 and TRBJ1-6, with D uncertain. The CDR3 has 12 amino acids. CDR1 and CDR2 (germline): SGHAT, FQNNGV. Trimming removed 1 base at V and 6 bases at J, with 1 base between.

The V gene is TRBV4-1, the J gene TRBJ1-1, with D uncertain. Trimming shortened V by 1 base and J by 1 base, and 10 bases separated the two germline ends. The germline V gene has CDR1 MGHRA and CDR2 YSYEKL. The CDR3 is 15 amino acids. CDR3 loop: CASSQGTARNTEAFF. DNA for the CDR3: TGCGCCAGCAGCCAAGGGACCGCTAGGAACACTGAAGCTTTCTTT.

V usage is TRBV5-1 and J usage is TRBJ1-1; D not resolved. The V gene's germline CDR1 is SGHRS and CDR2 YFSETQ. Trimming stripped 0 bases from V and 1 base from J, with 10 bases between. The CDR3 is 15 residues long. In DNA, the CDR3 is TGCGCCAGCAGCTTGGCCATGGCAGGGAACACTGAAGCTTTCTTT. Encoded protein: CASSLAMAGNTEAFF.

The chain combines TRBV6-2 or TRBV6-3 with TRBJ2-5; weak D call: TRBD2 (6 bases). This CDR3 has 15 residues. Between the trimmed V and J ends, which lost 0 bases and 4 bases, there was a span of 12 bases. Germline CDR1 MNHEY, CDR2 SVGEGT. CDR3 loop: CASSYSSFGGETQYF. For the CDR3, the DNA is TGTGCCAGCAGTTACTCGAGTTTCGGGGGAGAGACCCAGTACTTC.

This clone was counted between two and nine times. The CDR3 nucleotides read TGTGCCAGCAGCTTAGGGCAGGGTCAAGAGACCCAGTACTTC. It encodes CASSLGQGQETQYF. This chain uses TRBV11-2 with TRBJ2-5; possibly TRBD1 for D (5 bases). CDR1 is SGHAT, CDR2 FQNNGV, per germline. The CDR3 runs to 14 residues. V dropped 1 base and J dropped 2 bases, with 8 bases sitting between them.

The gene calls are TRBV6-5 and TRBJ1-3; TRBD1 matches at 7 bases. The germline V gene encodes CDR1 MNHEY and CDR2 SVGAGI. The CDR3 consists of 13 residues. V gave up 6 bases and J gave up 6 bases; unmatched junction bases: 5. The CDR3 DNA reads TGTGCCAGCAGGAACAGGGGAGAAAACACCATATATTTT. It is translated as CASRNRGENTIYF.

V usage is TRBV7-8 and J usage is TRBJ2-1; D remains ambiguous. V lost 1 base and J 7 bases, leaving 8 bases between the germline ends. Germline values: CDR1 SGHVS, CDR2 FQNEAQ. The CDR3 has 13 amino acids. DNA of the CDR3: TGTGCCAGCAGCTTAGTATCCCTGAATGAGCAGTTCTTC. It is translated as CASSLVSLNEQFF.

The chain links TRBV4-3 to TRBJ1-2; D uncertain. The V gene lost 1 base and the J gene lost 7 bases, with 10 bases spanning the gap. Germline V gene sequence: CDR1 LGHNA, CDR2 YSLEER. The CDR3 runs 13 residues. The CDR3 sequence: CASSQAGIAGYTF. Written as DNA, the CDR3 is TGCGCCAGCAGCCAAGCCGGAATAGCTGGCTACACCTTC.

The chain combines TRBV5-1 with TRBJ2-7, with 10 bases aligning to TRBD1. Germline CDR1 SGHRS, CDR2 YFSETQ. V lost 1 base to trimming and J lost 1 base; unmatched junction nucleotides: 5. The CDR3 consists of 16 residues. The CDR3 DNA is TGCGCCAGCAGCTTGAAGGGGGGACAGGGGTCCTACGAGCAGTACTTC. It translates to CASSLKGGQGSYEQYF.

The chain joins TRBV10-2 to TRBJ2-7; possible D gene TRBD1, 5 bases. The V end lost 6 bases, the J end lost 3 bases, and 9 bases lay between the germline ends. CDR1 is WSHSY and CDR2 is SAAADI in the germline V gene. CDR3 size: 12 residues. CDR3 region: CASSLDSYEQYF. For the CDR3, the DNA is TGCGCCAGCAGCCTCGACAGCTACGAGCAGTACTTC.

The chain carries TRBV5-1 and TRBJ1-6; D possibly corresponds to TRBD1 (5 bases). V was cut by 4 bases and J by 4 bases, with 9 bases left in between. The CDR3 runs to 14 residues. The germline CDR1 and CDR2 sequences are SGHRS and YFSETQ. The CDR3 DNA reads TGCGCCAGCAGCCGAGGGGAATATAATTCACCCCTCCACTTT. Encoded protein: CASSRGEYNSPLHF.

CDR3 nucleotides: TGTGCCAGCAGCCGGGAGGGACGGAGAGAACCCCTCCACTTT. Translated, it gives CASSREGRREPLHF. V is TRBV3-1 (or the pseudogene TRBV3-2) and J is TRBJ1-6; the D gene is possibly TRBD1 (5 bases). Trimming stripped 4 bases from V and 12 bases from J, with 16 bases between. Looked up from germline, CDR1 is LGHDT and CDR2 is YNNKEL (reference sequence). The CDR3 covers 14 residues.